Following are 5 T cell receptor beta chains from one sample sequenced in a study of T cell responses to AZD1222 COVID-19 vaccine (TCRdb year 2021). The time point label here, explained by the study, means: baseline before first vaccination. Libraries were made using the immunoSEQ multiplex PCR assay. The immuneACCESS repertoire file appears here via TCRdb, limited to in-frame rearrangements. These files lack a portion of the clones; in checked studies, under half of the deficit traces to unresolved V genes, and the cause of the others is not known. This sample is represented by some 170,000 clones; about 92% of them were singletons. The leading ten clones occupy 2.6% of the sample. Sequenced material: peripheral blood, taken on day 0 of AZD1222 vaccination. The source of these receptors is an adult in good health.

V is TRBV3-1 (or the pseudogene TRBV3-2) and J is TRBJ2-3; 7 nucleotides agree with TRBD1. The CDR3 totals 14 residues. Trimming at V came to 6 bases and at J to 4 bases, leaving 7 bases not matched to a gene. Germline loops: CDR1 LGHDT, CDR2 YNNKEL (reference sequence). CDR3 nucleotide sequence: TGTGCCAGCAGAGGAACGACAGGGCCAGATACGCAGTATTTT. Translated, it gives CASRGTTGPDTQYF.

This chain joins TRBV7-9 and TRBJ2-1; 7 nucleotides match TRBD2. Germline V gene sequence: CDR1 SEHNR, CDR2 FQNEAQ (reference sequence). The J segment lost 4 bases and the V segment lost 5 bases, leaving 8 bases of the junction unmatched. This CDR3 spans 15 amino acids. CDR3 amino acids: CASSDVGGKYNEQFF. The CDR3 DNA follows: TGTGCCAGCAGCGATGTCGGGGGGAAATACAATGAGCAGTTCTTC.

This chain links TRBV3-1 (or the pseudogene TRBV3-2) with TRBJ2-1; 11 nucleotides agree with TRBD2. This CDR3 is built from 13 residues. Germline values: CDR1 LGHDT, CDR2 YNNKEL (reference sequence). Trimming cost V 3 bases and J 9 bases; bases outside gene matches: 1. CDR3 sequence reads: CASSHLAGGEQFF. The CDR3 region has the DNA TGTGCCAGCAGCCACCTAGCGGGAGGTGAGCAGTTCTTC.

The rearrangement uses TRBV7-9 and TRBJ2-2; 10 nucleotides agree with TRBD2. CDR3 length: 19 residues. The V gene's germline CDR1 is SEHNR and CDR2 FQNEAQ (reference sequence). V lost 2 bases, J lost 0 bases, and 9 bases stayed unmatched. The DNA of the CDR3 is TGTGCCAGCAGCTTATGGGGTAGCGGGAGGTACGCGAACACCGGGGAGCTGTTTTTT. Protein sequence: CASSLWGSGRYANTGELFF.

The chain is built from TRBV6-6 and TRBJ1-5; D is undetermined. Germline CDR1 reads MNHNY; CDR2 reads SVGAGI (reference sequence). The CDR3 runs 17 residues. V lost 5 bases to trimming and J lost 0 bases, with 17 bases between them. CDR3 DNA: TGTGCCAGCAGTGGATCCTCAGGAAAATCTAGCAATCAGCCCCAGCATTTT. It codes for CASSGSSGKSSNQPQHF.